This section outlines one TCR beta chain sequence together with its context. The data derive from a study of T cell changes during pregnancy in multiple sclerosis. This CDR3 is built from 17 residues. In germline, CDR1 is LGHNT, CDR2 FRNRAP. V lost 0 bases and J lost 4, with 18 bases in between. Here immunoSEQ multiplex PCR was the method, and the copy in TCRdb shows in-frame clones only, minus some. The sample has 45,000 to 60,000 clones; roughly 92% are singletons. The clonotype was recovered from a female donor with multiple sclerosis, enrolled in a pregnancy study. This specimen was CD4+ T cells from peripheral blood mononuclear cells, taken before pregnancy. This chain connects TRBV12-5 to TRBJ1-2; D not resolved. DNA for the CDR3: TGTGCTAGTGGTTTGGTACGATCGGCAGGCTATAGCTATGGCTACACCTTC. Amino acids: CASGLVRSAGYSYGYTF.